This entry is about one TCR beta chain. The sample is drawn from a study of cytomegalovirus exposure and HLA in healthy donors. Primers: 60 Vbeta forward and 13 Jbeta reverse. The protocol was immunoSEQ multiplex PCR, while the TCRdb copy is restricted to in-frame clones and leaves out a portion. The sample has 85,000 to 100,000 clones, about 80% seen once. The CDR3 spans 14 residues. Unmatched junction bases numbered 2, after V lost 5 bases and J lost 2 bases. Germline loops: CDR1 MNHEY, CDR2 SVGAGI. The receptor comes from a female donor in good health and CMV-seropositive. The gene calls are TRBV6-5 and TRBJ1-3; TRBD1 aligns across 8 bases. Sequenced sample: PBMCs. CDR3 region: CASSRTGTGNTIYF. For the CDR3, the DNA is TGTGCCAGCAGTCGGACAGGGACTGGAAACACCATATATTTT.